This entry lists 29 T cell receptor beta chains sequenced from one sample in a study of vaccination effects on CD4 cells after COVID-19. Profiled with immunoSEQ multiplex PCR; TCRdb holds only in-frame clones, not every one. The sample carries tens of thousands of clones, approximately 70% recorded once. Their antigens are not known. The ViraFEST assay expanded antigen-specific CD4+ T cells with viral peptide pools before sequencing. Researchers isolated CD4+ T cells once around 11 days of culture had elapsed. The study found no prior SARS-CoV-2 infection in the vaccine recipients, who tested negative for nucleocapsid antibodies. The sequences come from CD4+ T cells from PBMCs cultured with HCoV-OC43 spike peptides, collected before COVID-19 vaccination. Subset meaning: HCoV-OC43 spike overlapping peptide pool stimulation. All receptors derive from a human donor who received a COVID-19 vaccine.

This chain uses TRBV6-5 with TRBJ1-5, with D possibly being TRBD1 (6 bases). This CDR3 has 13 residues. V was clipped by 6 bases and J by 1 base, with 7 bases between them. In germline, CDR1 is MNHEY, CDR2 SVGAGI. The CDR3 coding sequence is TGTGCCAGCAGACAGGGCAGCAATCAGCCCCAGCATTTT. Amino acid sequence: CASRQGSNQPQHF.

This clone has a handful of counts. The rearrangement links TRBV28 to TRBJ1-1, with D uncertain. Germline loops: CDR1 MDHEN, CDR2 SYDVKM. Trimming stripped 6 bases from V and 11 bases from J, with 13 bases between. This CDR3 is built from 11 residues. CDR3 loop: CASRSVQWAFF. As DNA, the CDR3 is TGTGCCAGCAGGTCAGTCCAGTGGGCTTTCTTT.

This clone came up once. The gene calls are TRBV5-1 and TRBJ2-7, with a tentative D call TRBD2 (5 bases). This CDR3 is built from 12 residues. Germline CDR1 and CDR2: SGHRS and YFSETQ. The V and J ends lost 1 base and 5 bases respectively, with 7 bases between them. CDR3 in DNA: TGCGCCAGCAGCTTGTCGACTAACGAGCAGTACTTC. Its translation is CASSLSTNEQYF.

V and J are TRBV15 and TRBJ2-3; TRBD1 or TRBD2 may be the D gene (5 bases each). Germline CDR1 and CDR2: LNHNV and YYDKDF (reference sequence). Deletions cut 3 bases from V and 0 bases from J, with 7 bases between. The CDR3 is 14 residues long. The CDR3, as DNA: TGTGCCACCAGCAGGGGACGCAGCACAGATACGCAGTATTTT. Its translation: CATSRGRSTDTQYF.

The rearrangement uses TRBV11-1 and TRBJ2-5; possible D gene TRBD1, 6 bases. The CDR3 covers 16 residues. V was pared by 5 bases and J by 2 bases, with 18 bases between. CDR1 is SGHAT, CDR2 FQDESV, per germline (reference sequence). The CDR3 nucleotides are TGTGCCAGCAGCCCCAACATCGCCGGGACACAAGAGACCCAGTACTTC. It yields the protein CASSPNIAGTQETQYF.

V is TRBV6-5 and J is TRBJ1-1; D is unresolved. Germline V lookup: CDR1 MNHEY, CDR2 SVGAGI. CDR3 size: 13 residues. V lost 6 bases to trimming and J lost 1 base, with 9 bases between them. The CDR3 loop is CASRRMGNTEAFF. CDR3 in DNA: TGTGCCAGCAGACGGATGGGGAACACTGAAGCTTTCTTT.

This clone was seen more than once but under ten times. The chain combines TRBV3-1 (or the pseudogene TRBV3-2) with TRBJ1-1; D not certain. V was clipped by 5 bases and J by 6 bases, with 10 bases between them. CDR1 and CDR2 from the germline V gene are LGHDT and YNNKEL (reference sequence). The CDR3 consists of 12 residues. The CDR3 loop is CASSSVQSEAFF. DNA for the CDR3: TGTGCCAGCAGCTCAGTCCAGTCTGAAGCTTTCTTT.

The chain carries TRBV7-2 and TRBJ2-1; 9 bases map to TRBD2. The junction had 7 bases not matched to a gene; V was cut back by 4 bases and J by 0 bases. The V gene's germline CDR1 is SGHTA and CDR2 FQGNSA. This CDR3 is built from 17 residues. CDR3 coding DNA: TGTGCCAGCAGCTCCTCTGGACTAGCGAGCTCCTACAATGAGCAGTTCTTC. Translated, it gives CASSSSGLASSYNEQFF.

The rearrangement links TRBV3-1 (or the pseudogene TRBV3-2) to TRBJ2-2, with no clear D. The germline V and J ends were trimmed by 5 bases and 5 bases, with 9 bases remaining between them. This CDR3 contains 13 residues. Germline V gene data show CDR1 as LGHDT and CDR2 as YNNKEL (reference sequence). This CDR3 is CASSYLWTGELFF. The CDR3 coding sequence is TGTGCCAGCAGCTATTTATGGACCGGGGAGCTGTTTTTT.

This clone has only a few counts. V is TRBV6-5 and J is TRBJ1-1; D gene ambiguous. The V end lost 5 bases, the J end lost 4 bases, and 11 bases lay between the germline ends. Germline CDR1 reads MNHEY; CDR2 reads SVGAGI. The CDR3 contains 13 residues. Here the CDR3 reads CASSPGEVTEAFF. CDR3 coding DNA: TGTGCCAGCAGTCCCGGGGAGGTCACTGAAGCTTTCTTT.

The chain recombines TRBV3-1 (or the pseudogene TRBV3-2) with TRBJ2-5; 7 bases agree with TRBD2. Germline V gene lookup returns CDR1 LGHDT and CDR2 YNNKEL (reference sequence). This CDR3 spans 16 amino acids. V lost 4 bases to trimming and J lost 5 bases; unmatched junction nucleotides: 13. The DNA for the CDR3 is TGTGCCAGCAGCCTCAAACGGGGAGGGTGGAGTGAGACCCAGTACTTC. Residues: CASSLKRGGWSETQYF.

The DNA of the CDR3 is TGCGCCAGCAGCTTAGAAGGGCAGGGAAGACATGAGCAGTTCTTC. Protein product: CASSLEGQGRHEQFF. This sequence joins TRBV5-1 and TRBJ2-1, with D perhaps matching TRBD1 (5 bases). CDR1 and CDR2 from the germline V gene are SGHRS and YFSETQ. Trimming removed 2 bases at V and 8 bases at J, with 17 bases between. This CDR3 comprises 15 residues.

The count of this clone is one. The chain employs TRBV4-1 and TRBJ1-2; 7 bases line up with TRBD1. CDR3 length: 12 amino acids. Germline V gene lookup returns CDR1 MGHRA and CDR2 YSYEKL. V shed 4 bases and J 5 bases; nucleotides not matched to a gene: 1. The CDR3 here is CASSPQGYGYTF. CDR3 DNA: TGCGCCAGCAGCCCACAGGGGTATGGCTACACCTTC.

This clone was recorded once. This chain links TRBV6-1 with TRBJ1-3; D is uncertain. The CDR3 is 15 amino acids. V lost 2 bases to trimming and J lost 0 bases, with 8 bases between them. CDR1 MNHNS and CDR2 SASEGT come from the germline V gene. The CDR3 is CASSEIGFSGNTIYF. CDR3 sequence (DNA): TGTGCCAGCAGTGAAATAGGGTTCTCTGGAAACACCATATATTTT.

The chain couples TRBV27 to TRBJ2-1, with a tentative D call TRBD2 (7 bases). Germline values: CDR1 MNHEY, CDR2 SMNVEV (reference sequence). V was cut by 6 bases and J by 5 bases, with 17 bases left in between. CDR3 length equals 15 residues. CDR3 sequence reads: CASSPRGARNNEQFF. The CDR3 DNA follows: TGTGCCAGCAGCCCCCGGGGGGCGCGGAACAATGAGCAGTTCTTC.

This rearrangement joins TRBV5-1 to TRBJ2-5; D gene uncertain. V lost 6 bases and J lost 3, with 9 bases in between. This CDR3 has 12 amino acids. Germline V lookup: CDR1 SGHRS, CDR2 YFSETQ. The CDR3 sequence: CASTWTEETQYF. CDR3 in DNA: TGCGCCAGCACATGGACCGAAGAGACCCAGTACTTC.

This chain links TRBV5-1 with TRBJ2-1; TRBD1 might be the D (6 bases). The CDR3 sequence is 14 residues long. The germline gives CDR1 SGHRS, CDR2 YFSETQ. The ends were cut back, 4 bases at V and 6 bases at J, with 14 bases in the middle. The CDR3 region has the DNA TGCGCCAGCAGCAAAAGGACAGTCGCCAATGAGCAGTTCTTC. Amino acid sequence: CASSKRTVANEQFF.

V and J are TRBV28 and TRBJ1-1; D is unclear. The CDR3 runs 13 residues. Deletions cut 8 bases from V and 0 bases from J, with 10 bases between. Germline-derived CDR1 and CDR2 are MDHEN and SYDVKM. The CDR3 region is CASGGFMNTEAFF. Written as DNA, the CDR3 is TGTGCCAGCGGCGGGTTCATGAACACTGAAGCTTTCTTT.

The rearrangement links TRBV19 to TRBJ2-1, with TRBD1 identical over 11 bases. The CDR3 length is 14 residues. Germline V gives CDR1 LNHDA, CDR2 SQIVND (reference sequence). The junction had 6 bases not matched to a gene; V was cut back by 7 bases and J by 7 bases. The CDR3 coding sequence is TGTGCCAGTAAAATCGGACAGGGGGCTAATGAGCAGTTCTTC. This codes for CASKIGQGANEQFF.

CDR3 amino acids: CASSSPTSGESGTQYF. CDR3 sequence (DNA): TGTGCCAGCAGTTCACCGACTAGCGGGGAGTCGGGTACGCAGTATTTT. V is TRBV28 and J is TRBJ2-3; 11 bases map to TRBD2. After removal of 4 bases from V and 8 bases from J, the junction contained 11 bases not matched to a gene. Germline CDR1 MDHEN, CDR2 SYDVKM. The CDR3 contains 16 residues.

The J gene is TRBJ2-7, the V gene TRBV5-4; tentatively, D is TRBD2 (6 bases). V was pared by 4 bases and J by 6 bases, with 17 bases between. The CDR3 is 14 residues long. CDR1 and CDR2 (germline): SGHNT, YYREEE (reference sequence). The CDR3: CASSEEGPRTEQYF. CDR3 DNA: TGTGCCAGCAGCGAGGAGGGCCCGAGGACCGAGCAGTACTTC.

The gene calls are TRBV6-5 and TRBJ2-2; TRBD2 matches 12 bases. The germline V gene has CDR1 MNHEY and CDR2 SVGAGI. Germline trimming cut 2 bases from V and 5 bases from J; bases unmatched to any gene: 3. CDR3 length: 16 amino acids. In DNA, the CDR3 is TGTGCCAGCAGTTACCTAGCGGGGGGGCCTACCGGGGAGCTGTTTTTT. It translates to CASSYLAGGPTGELFF.

In this sample, this clone turned up a few times. The chain combines TRBV6-2 or TRBV6-3 with TRBJ2-3; TRBD2 matches 8 bases. The CDR3 runs to 15 residues. Germline V gene data show CDR1 as MNHEY and CDR2 as SVGEGT. Germline trimming cut 4 bases from V and 0 bases from J; bases unmatched to any gene: 3. The CDR3 DNA sequence: TGTGCCAGCAGTTTACTAGCGGCTAGCACAGATACGCAGTATTTT. Residues: CASSLLAASTDTQYF.

This sequence joins TRBV14 and TRBJ2-3; possible D gene TRBD2, 6 bases. Germline lookup yields CDR1 SGHDN and CDR2 FVKESK. The V gene lost 0 bases and the J gene lost 6 bases, with 16 bases spanning the gap. This CDR3 is 16 amino acids long. CDR3 coding DNA: TGTGCCAGCAGCCAAGATCACGTTCTTCGGGGGGATACGCAGTATTTT. Its protein product is CASSQDHVLRGDTQYF.

This clone turned up a few times. The chain employs TRBV20-1 and TRBJ2-2; D may be TRBD2 (5 bases). CDR1 is DFQATT, CDR2 SNEGSKA, per germline (reference sequence). Deletions cut 3 bases from V and 2 bases from J, with 13 bases between. This CDR3 contains 15 residues. The chain's CDR3 is CSASPPAANTGELFF. The DNA for the CDR3 is TGCAGTGCTAGTCCCCCAGCGGCAAACACCGGGGAGCTGTTTTTT.

The chain combines TRBV5-1 with TRBJ2-7, with D tentatively TRBD1 or TRBD2 (5 bases each). The CDR3 contains 14 residues. With 3 bases removed from V and 2 bases from J, the gap between germline ends came to 12 bases. Germline CDR1 SGHRS, CDR2 YFSETQ. CDR3 coding DNA: TGCGCCAGCAGCTCCCATCGAGGGGCCTACGAGCAGTACTTC. It is translated as CASSSHRGAYEQYF.

This rearrangement joins TRBV27 to TRBJ2-3; 7 bases fit TRBD1. CDR1 is MNHEY and CDR2 is SMNVEV in the germline V gene (reference sequence). V lost 4 bases to trimming and J lost 3 bases; unmatched junction nucleotides: 10. The CDR3 totals 16 residues. The CDR3 loop reads CASSYVGGSRTDTQYF. CDR3 nucleotides: TGTGCCAGCAGTTATGTAGGGGGCAGTAGAACAGATACGCAGTATTTT.

CDR3 amino acids: CASSELAGGPETQYF. As DNA, the CDR3 is TGTGCCAGCAGTGAATTAGCGGGGGGGCCAGAGACCCAGTACTTC. The genes are TRBV6-1 and TRBJ2-5; 11 nucleotides match TRBD2. V was pared by 2 bases and J by 4 bases, with 3 bases of the junction left unmatched. CDR3 length: 15 residues. Germline CDR1 is MNHNS and CDR2 is SASEGT.

This CDR3 is CASSQEGVETQYF. The CDR3 DNA is TGTGCCAGCAGCCAAGAAGGTGTAGAGACCCAGTACTTC. The chain employs TRBV3-1 (or the pseudogene TRBV3-2) and TRBJ2-5; D unresolved. Between the trimmed V and J ends, which lost 0 bases and 4 bases, there was a span of 6 bases. The CDR3 is 13 residues long. CDR1 is LGHDT, CDR2 YNNKEL, per germline (reference sequence).